This T cell receptor (beta chain) was recorded in a study of long-term antiretroviral therapy in people with HIV (dated by TCRdb to 2022 to 2024). For the wider study: The earliest samples were collected roughly a decade before the 2015 WHO recommendation for immediate ART, at a time when ART was usually postponed until CD4 counts fell. A total of fewer than 250 cryopreserved PBMC samples came from 25 to 30 adults with confirmed HIV infection and were collected serially over a mean of roughly six years (range 1-12). No cross-contamination during QIAcube processing was seen in test extractions of a monoclonal T-cell line run alongside a few dozen polyclonal samples. Of the approximately 30 participants with HIV, some 12 were female. A retrospective serial study tested whether ART initiation and durable HIV suppression were associated with changes in peripheral blood TRB repertoire composition and diversity. What the research found in general, with its limitations: Expanded TRB clones identified before ART initiation dominated the repertoire at all time points, although this dominance fluctuated and declined in many PLHIV after ART. Unsorted PBMC were profiled instead of sorted CD4+ and CD8+ T cells because pre-ART samples had limited cell numbers. Limited PBMC availability meant only the TCR beta chain was sequenced, without alpha chain pairing. Starting ART was linked to a significant rise in TRB diversity, yet even with long-term ART the diversity remained significantly lower than in transplant donor controls. The samples span the years 2004 to 2017, and the ART regimens used at that time may not be as effective as current regimens. Compared with controls, HIV repertoires had narrower CDR3 length ranges, and the network structure pointed to an antigen-experienced repertoire that shifted only slightly toward naive after ART. Inferences about post-ART repertoire changes are limited because no data were available on ART adherence, viral resistance or therapy changes.

The CDR3 starts with the cysteine, ends with the phenylalanine, and has 16 residues. CDR3 DNA is the only sequence kept; it has 48 bases, read in frame from the first base. CDR1 and CDR2 were assigned from the germline V gene as MGHRA and YSYEKL. The V end gives up 0 bases and the J end 2 bases, leaving 4 bases in the junction not matched to a gene. Comment on this clone: Its cognate antigen has yet to be identified. Per-base qualities were not stored, and no clone one base away is much larger.

The immunoSEQ hsTCRB v3.0 assay was used at survey level resolution to sequence the TRB variable region. TRB sequencing targeted a depth of about 40,000-55,000 T-cell genomes per sample. Pooled TRB libraries were sequenced on an Illumina MiSeq with a v3 150-cycle kit. As for how the authors treated the data: Repertoire analysis was run in R within a reproducible Nextflow workflow that covered QC, data transformation and analysis. LymphoSeq2, an R package for exploring AIRR-Seq data, was used to implement custom analyses. After excluding a few samples that yielded fewer than 5000 total TRB sequences, around 190 HIV repertoires remained for analysis. Among the approximately 180 HIV repertoires that were kept, roughly 58 were collected before ART initiation and roughly 130 were collected after ART initiation. Repertoires were downsampled to 5000 TRB nucleotide sequences, and summary statistics were averaged over 100 downsampling iterations. Only TRB sequences with CDR3 regions of at least seven amino acids were retained for analysis. Diversity was assessed using a clonality score derived from Shannon entropy and using the Gini coefficient. In the repertoire networks, any two of the top 5000 CDR3 amino acid sequences were connected whenever the two sequences differed by an edit distance of one. For TRB CDR3 amino acid sequences, GLIPH2 was used to predict antigen specificity groups and MHC restriction. Known CMV, EBV, HIV or tissue antigen associations were flagged by matching CDR3 amino acid sequences against VDJdb and McPAS-TCR. Pre-ART, post-ART and control groups were compared with Wilcoxon signed-rank tests and Holm-Bonferroni correction. TCRdb obtained this table from immuneACCESS and retained in-frame rearrangements with V and J assigned. These tables miss some clones; where compared with another copy, unresolved V genes account for less than half of the shortfall, and the remainder is unexplained. V and J calls plus clone size are reproduced from that table; the DNA served to infer D and trimming. In all, the sample holds 26,000 or so clones, and approximately 88% of those were seen once. About 4.3% of the sample comes from the top ten.

Participants were included only if at least one PBMC sample before ART initiation and at least two post-ART samples were available. All participants with HIV were treated in the United States of America. Before DNA extraction, cryopreserved samples of roughly 1-11 million PBMC were thawed and then washed. At the time of the earliest PBMC sample, participants with HIV were aged between about 20 and 55 years. Each participant contributed PBMC samples from 1-4 timepoints before ART initiation and 2-8 timepoints after ART initiation, with a median of 7 samples. Serial HIV viral load, CD4+ T-cell count, ART history and demographic data were obtained for every participant. A Qiagen kit on a QIAcube was used to extract genomic DNA from unsorted PBMC, with samples processed in batches of 12.

The source was unsorted PBMCs, collected 0.5 years after starting antiretroviral therapy. In this chain, TRBV4-1 is recombined with TRBJ1-1; TRBD1 aligns with 9 central bases. This TCR was recovered from a woman aged 18-29 years with HIV. The DNA is as follows: TGCGCCAGCAGCCAAGATCCGGGACAGGGAAACACTGAAGCTTTCTTT. This encodes CASSQDPGQGNTEAFF.